Presented here are 18 T cell receptor beta chains from one specimen sequenced in a study of cytomegalovirus exposure and HLA in healthy donors. Primers included in the PCR were 60 Vbeta and 13 Jbeta primers. The data were produced by immunoSEQ multiplex PCR, yet TCRdb's version contains in-frame clones alone and is incomplete. The repertoire holds 150,000 or so clones, around four fifths seen once, with 9.7% in the top ten. The sequenced sample consisted of PBMCs. These receptor sequences come from a man aged 18 to 29 in good health and CMV-seropositive.

This clone appeared once. V gene TRBV27 combines with J gene TRBJ1-5; maybe TRBD1 (5 bases). Germline assignment: CDR1 MNHEY and CDR2 SMNVEV (reference sequence). Between the trimmed V and J ends, which lost 2 bases and 1 base, there was a span of 12 bases. CDR3 length equals 16 residues. In nucleotides, the CDR3 is TGTGCCAGCAGTTTACGGGGGGTCCCAAGCAATCAGCCCCAGCATTTT. Translation: CASSLRGVPSNQPQHF.

As concerns this clone: The sample contains more than one DNA sequence encoding this CDR3. This sequence joins TRBV2 and TRBJ2-7; tentative D call: TRBD2 (5 bases). Looked up from germline, CDR1 is SNHLY and CDR2 is FYNNEI. CDR3 length equals 14 residues. Trimming cost V 2 bases and J 1 base, with 9 bases left between them. The CDR3 protein is CASSEKGRSYEQYF. Here the CDR3 DNA reads TGTGCCAGCAGTGAAAAAGGGAGATCCTACGAGCAGTACTTC.

The V and J genes are TRBV6-5 and TRBJ1-1; 9 nucleotides agree with TRBD1. This CDR3 spans 14 amino acids. After removal of 0 bases from V and 4 bases from J, the junction contained 0 bases not matched to a gene. Germline CDR1 and CDR2: MNHEY and SVGAGI. CDR3 sequence (DNA): TGTGCCAGCAGTTACTCGGACAGGGGCACTGAAGCTTTCTTT. Its protein is CASSYSDRGTEAFF.

The chain recombines TRBV6-4 with TRBJ2-3; D is unresolved. Trimming took off 4 bases at V and 3 bases at J, with 11 bases between the two ends. This CDR3 has 14 residues. Germline CDR1 and CDR2: MRHNA and SNTAGT. The CDR3 reads CASSVSRLTDTQYF. CDR3 DNA sequence: TGTGCCAGCAGTGTGAGCAGGCTTACAGATACGCAGTATTTT.

This clone was seen a handful of times. The genes are TRBV5-4 and TRBJ2-1, with 15 bases fitting TRBD2. The CDR3 extends over 19 amino acids. Germline V gene sequence: CDR1 SGHNT, CDR2 YYREEE (reference sequence). Trimming at V came to 4 bases and at J to 8 bases, leaving 16 bases not matched to a gene. CDR3 bases: TGTGCCAGCAGCGGCGATGTACCGGGACTAGCGGGAGGCTGGGATGAGCAGTTCTTC. This codes for CASSGDVPGLAGGWDEQFF.

The chain joins TRBV10-2 to TRBJ2-1; 7 nucleotides line up with TRBD1. This CDR3 region has 17 residues. The junction had 8 bases not matched to a gene; V was cut back by 3 bases and J by 0 bases. CDR1 is WSHSY and CDR2 is SAAADI in the germline V gene. CDR3 sequence (DNA): TGCGCCAGCAGTGACACACTAGGGGACAGCTCCTACAATGAGCAGTTCTTC. Its protein is CASSDTLGDSSYNEQFF.

The V and J genes are TRBV6-1 and TRBJ1-5; TRBD1 aligns across 8 bases. The V gene's germline CDR1 is MNHNS and CDR2 SASEGT. The CDR3 runs 14 residues. V gave up 7 bases and J gave up 7 bases; unmatched junction bases: 9. CDR3: CASIIQGAGQPQHF. The CDR3 DNA reads TGTGCCAGCATAATTCAGGGGGCAGGACAGCCCCAGCATTTT.

The chain is built from TRBV6-1 and TRBJ2-7, with 7 bases lining up with TRBD2. V dropped 1 base and J dropped 1; count of bases not matched to a gene: 1. Germline V CDR1 and CDR2: MNHNS, SASEGT. The CDR3 loop spans 14 amino acids. DNA for the CDR3: TGTGCCAGCAGTGAAGGGGGGGGATCCTACGAGCAGTACTTC. It yields the protein CASSEGGGSYEQYF.

This chain connects TRBV6-5 to TRBJ2-3; 11 nucleotides line up with TRBD2. Germline trimming cut 6 bases from V and 4 bases from J; bases unmatched to any gene: 6. Germline V gene lookup returns CDR1 MNHEY and CDR2 SVGAGI. The length of the CDR3 is 15 residues. CDR3 loop: CASRLLAGGPDTQYF. The CDR3 coding sequence is TGTGCCAGCAGACTCTTAGCGGGAGGGCCAGATACGCAGTATTTT.

V is TRBV5-1 and J is TRBJ2-2; 8 bases agree with TRBD2. The germline V gene encodes CDR1 SGHRS and CDR2 YFSETQ. Losses at the gene ends were 2 bases for V and 7 bases for J; bases not matched to a gene: 1. This CDR3 comprises 13 residues. Here the CDR3 reads CASSFLAGGELFF. The CDR3, as DNA: TGCGCCAGCAGCTTCCTAGCGGGCGGGGAGCTGTTTTTT.

The chain recombines TRBV6-5 with TRBJ1-1; D might be TRBD1 (6 bases). V was pared by 2 bases and J by 1 base, with 8 bases between. The CDR3 has 14 amino acids. CDR1 and CDR2 (germline): MNHEY, SVGAGI. CDR3 residues: CASSYRGGNTEAFF. The CDR3 DNA is TGTGCCAGCAGTTACAGGGGGGGGAACACTGAAGCTTTCTTT.

The chain's CDR3 is CASSELWSGLPGELFF. CDR3 coding DNA: TGTGCCAGCAGTGAATTATGGTCAGGTCTTCCCGGGGAGCTGTTTTTT. The rearrangement links TRBV25-1 to TRBJ2-2, with D unclear. Germline V lookup: CDR1 MGHDK, CDR2 SYGVNS. The V end was cut by 1 base, the J end by 6 bases, with 15 bases between. There are 16 residues in the CDR3.

CDR3 loop: CASSLGLAAVGELFF. The CDR3 DNA is TGTGCCAGCAGCTTAGGGCTAGCGGCGGTCGGGGAGCTGTTTTTT. This rearrangement joins TRBV11-1 to TRBJ2-2; 7 positions agree with TRBD2. Trimming cost V 1 base and J 7 bases; bases outside gene matches: 6. The germline CDR1 and CDR2 sequences are SGHAT and FQDESV (reference sequence). The length of the CDR3 is 15 residues.

This clone has only one observation. The CDR3 coding sequence is TGTGCCAGCAGCGCGGGACAGAACTATGGCTACACCTTC. It yields the protein CASSAGQNYGYTF. The rearrangement links TRBV25-1 to TRBJ1-2; 7 nucleotides line up with TRBD1. Trimming took 6 bases from V and 2 from J; bases not matched to a gene: 3. This CDR3 region has 13 residues. CDR1 and CDR2 (germline): MGHDK, SYGVNS.

This clone was seen more than once but under ten times. The chain is built from TRBV19 and TRBJ1-5, with D hard to call. V was trimmed by 3 bases and J by 9 bases, leaving 12 bases between them. Germline CDR1 reads LNHDA; CDR2 reads SQIVND (reference sequence). CDR3 length equals 13 residues. CDR3 bases: TGTGCCAGTAGTATGTTCCAGGATCTGCCCCAGCATTTT. It specifies CASSMFQDLPQHF.

As concerns this clone: The sample contains more than one DNA sequence encoding this CDR3. The V and J genes are TRBV27 and TRBJ1-1; 8 positions agree with TRBD1. The germline V gene encodes CDR1 MNHEY and CDR2 SMNVEV (reference sequence). CDR3 length: 15 residues. The J segment lost 6 bases and the V segment lost 5 bases, leaving 11 bases of the junction unmatched. The CDR3 is CASSRPRTGMAEAFF. In DNA form, the CDR3 reads TGTGCCAGCAGTCGTCCTCGGACAGGGATGGCTGAAGCTTTCTTT.

The V and J genes are TRBV4-1 and TRBJ2-5; 11 bases fit TRBD2. Per germline, CDR1 MGHRA and CDR2 YSYEKL. The CDR3 covers 17 residues. V was clipped by 1 base and J by 4 bases; unmatched bases: 8. In DNA form, the CDR3 reads TGCGCCAGCAGCCAAGGGGGAACTAGCGGGAGAGGAGAGACCCAGTACTTC. Its translation: CASSQGGTSGRGETQYF.

This chain uses TRBV10-3 with TRBJ2-7; D uncertain. CDR1 ENHRY and CDR2 SYGVKD come from the germline V gene. Trimming took 1 base from V and 0 from J, leaving 7 bases between them. The CDR3 is 14 amino acids. Written as DNA, the CDR3 is TGTGCCATCAGTGAGTATAGTAGCTCCTACGAGCAGTACTTC. Translation gives CAISEYSSSYEQYF.